The entry below gives a single T cell receptor (beta chain) sequence along with its context. This CDR3 is 15 amino acids long. Between the trimmed V and J ends, which lost 7 bases and 2 bases, there was a span of 16 bases. This entry comes from a study of identical twins. A single record per CDR3 protein comes from TCRdb applying MiXCR to the 5' RACE reads. The sample shows roughly 290,000 distinct CDR3 sequences, around 8.8% of them seen only once. The sample was also reused in another study, on yellow fever vaccine responses in identical twins.

Sequenced input: memory (CD45RO+) T cells sorted from blood. This chain links TRBV12-3 or TRBV12-4 with TRBJ2-3; no clear D gene. The sequence was obtained from a young woman in good health. CDR3 nucleotides: TGTGCCAGCAACGGCGACCCACCCAACACAGATACGCAGTATTTT. Encoded protein: CASNGDPPNTDTQYF.